Presented here are 24 T cell receptor beta chains from one specimen sequenced in a study of beta chain features in type 1 diabetes. The authors reverse transcribed all of the isolated RNA, so sequencing captured expressed TCRB transcripts. Repertoires were generated with immunoSEQ multiplex PCR, while TCRdb's copy carries only in-frame clones and drops some. This sample has around 250,000 clones; 55% to 70% occur once, and the top ten carry 0.053%. The sequencing sample was made of naive CD4+ T cells from blood. All receptors derive from a man aged 25-45 years in good health.

This clone was counted only a few times. The rearrangement joins TRBV29-1 to TRBJ1-1, with 9 positions matching TRBD1. Germline-derived CDR1 and CDR2 are SQVTM and ANQGSEA. This CDR3 has 15 amino acids. J gave up 4 bases and V 5 bases, and 11 bases lay outside the gene matches. The CDR3 spells CSVPGQGISSTEAFF. Here the CDR3 DNA reads TGCAGCGTTCCCGGACAGGGGATTTCCAGCACTGAAGCTTTCTTT.

The gene calls are TRBV30 and TRBJ2-1; 8 bases agree with TRBD1. V gave up 3 bases and J gave up 7 bases; unmatched junction bases: 8. Germline values: CDR1 GTSNPN, CDR2 SVGIG (reference sequence). This CDR3 is 14 amino acids long. The CDR3 loop is CAWRTTGALNEQFF. In DNA, the CDR3 is TGTGCCTGGAGGACGACAGGGGCTCTTAATGAGCAGTTCTTC.

The rearrangement joins TRBV4-3 to TRBJ2-3; no clear D gene. CDR1 LGHNA and CDR2 YSLEER come from the germline V gene. With 2 bases removed from V and 4 bases from J, the gap between germline ends came to 7 bases. CDR3 length: 13 amino acids. CDR3 DNA: TGCGCCAGCAGCCAATTCCGGTCAGATACGCAGTATTTT. Amino acid sequence: CASSQFRSDTQYF.

The chain has TRBV29-1 and TRBJ2-5; tentative D call: TRBD1 (5 bases). The germline V and J ends were trimmed by 5 bases and 2 bases, with 15 bases remaining between them. The CDR3 sequence is 14 residues long. Germline-derived CDR1 and CDR2 are SQVTM and ANQGSEA. CDR3 coding DNA: TGCAGCGTTCCTAAGACAGTTCCTCAAGAGACCCAGTACTTC. Protein sequence: CSVPKTVPQETQYF. The variable domain in full, completed from reference TRBV29-1 and TRBJ2-5, reads SAVISQKPSRDICQRGTSLTIQCQVDSQVTMMFWYRQQPGQSLTLIATANQGSEATYESGFVIDKFPISRPNLTFSTLTVSNMSPEDSSIYLCSVPKTVPQETQYFGPGTRLLVL.

CDR3 nucleotide sequence: TGTGCCACCAGCAGAGCTTCCGGGACAGGGATCATCGTGGGGACCCAGTACTTC. The encoded protein is CATSRASGTGIIVGTQYF. The V gene is TRBV15, the J gene TRBJ2-5; TRBD1 matches at 9 bases. The CDR3 has 18 amino acids. CDR1 LNHNV and CDR2 YYDKDF come from the germline V gene (reference sequence). V was pared by 1 base and J by 7 bases, with 16 bases of the junction left unmatched.

V is TRBV4-3 and J is TRBJ2-2; D ambiguous. The germline gives CDR1 LGHNA, CDR2 YSLEER. This CDR3 contains 12 residues. The V end lost 1 base, the J end lost 5 bases, and 2 bases lay between the germline ends. As DNA, the CDR3 is TGCGCCAGCAGCCAAGTGACCGGGGAGCTGTTTTTT. Residues: CASSQVTGELFF.

The genes are TRBV5-4 and TRBJ2-6, with 8 bases fitting TRBD1. V shed 6 bases, J shed 2 bases, and the junction held 4 bases outside the gene matches. The germline CDR1 and CDR2 sequences are SGHNT and YYREEE (reference sequence). The CDR3 covers 15 residues. The CDR3 loop reads CASNQGAAGANVLTF. CDR3 in DNA: TGTGCCAGCAATCAGGGGGCAGCTGGGGCCAACGTCCTGACTTTC.

CDR3 bases: TGCAGCGTTTTCCCCAGGACAGAAGCTTTCTTT. Translation gives CSVFPRTEAFF. The chain is built from TRBV29-1 and TRBJ1-1; possibly TRBD1 for D (5 bases). The length of the CDR3 is 11 residues. Per germline, CDR1 SQVTM and CDR2 ANQGSEA. The V gene lost 5 bases and the J gene lost 8 bases, with 12 bases spanning the gap.

V gene TRBV4-2 combines with J gene TRBJ2-5; the match to TRBD1 covers 8 bases. Germline-derived CDR1 and CDR2 are LGHNA and YNFKEQ. Trimming at V came to 0 bases and at J to 4 bases, leaving 4 bases not matched to a gene. There are 15 residues in the CDR3. CDR3 nucleotide sequence: TGTGCCAGCAGCCAAGAACAGGGGGTGAGAGAGACCCAGTACTTC. This gives the protein CASSQEQGVRETQYF.

J is TRBJ2-7 and V is TRBV15; 10 bases fit TRBD1. Germline values: CDR1 LNHNV, CDR2 YYDKDF (reference sequence). With 1 base clipped from V and 4 bases from J, the junction kept 4 bases outside the gene matches. CDR3 length: 15 amino acids. The CDR3 is CATSRGPGQGYEQYF. The CDR3 DNA follows: TGTGCCACCAGCAGAGGGCCGGGACAGGGGTACGAGCAGTACTTC.

Only a few counts were recorded for this clone. V and J are TRBV29-1 and TRBJ2-7, with 7 bases lining up with TRBD2. CDR3 length: 13 amino acids. V shed 4 bases, J shed 3 bases, and the junction held 6 bases outside the gene matches. Germline V gene lookup returns CDR1 SQVTM and CDR2 ANQGSEA. CDR3 protein: CSVVGDYFYEQYF. In DNA, the CDR3 is TGCAGCGTTGTGGGGGACTATTTCTACGAGCAGTACTTC.

This clone was counted only a few times. This chain connects TRBV7-9 to TRBJ2-7; 9 nucleotides align to TRBD1. This CDR3 has 14 residues. V gave up 3 bases and J gave up 3 bases; unmatched junction bases: 3. Germline V gene data show CDR1 as SEHNR and CDR2 as FQNEAQ (reference sequence). CDR3 nucleotides: TGTGCCAGCAGCTTTGGGGACAGGGTCTACGAGCAGTACTTC. It translates to CASSFGDRVYEQYF.

About this clone itself: The sample carries other DNA sequences with the same CDR3. The V and J genes are TRBV30 and TRBJ2-7; maybe TRBD2 (5 bases). V was pared by 0 bases and J by 6 bases, with 9 bases between. Germline-derived CDR1 and CDR2 are GTSNPN and SVGIG (reference sequence). This CDR3 has 12 amino acids. For the CDR3, the DNA is TGTGCCTGGAGTGTACGTGGAGGCGAGCAGTACTTC. Translated, it gives CAWSVRGGEQYF. The variable domain in full, with the rest retrieved from reference TRBV30 and TRBJ2-7, is SQTIHQWPATLVQPVGSPLSLECTVEGTSNPNLYWYRQAAGRGLQLLFYSVGIGQISSEVPQNLSASRPQDRQFILSSKKLLLSDSGFYLCAWSVRGGEQYFGPGTRLTVT.

The chain links TRBV30 to TRBJ1-5; a weak D match, TRBD1 (5 bases). Germline assignment: CDR1 GTSNPN and CDR2 SVGIG (reference sequence). The CDR3 has 15 residues. The germline V and J ends were trimmed by 4 bases and 2 bases, with 15 bases remaining between them. The CDR3 here is CAWNVGVTGNQPQHF. CDR3 DNA sequence: TGTGCCTGGAATGTGGGGGTCACGGGCAATCAGCCCCAGCATTTT.

V usage is TRBV27 and J usage is TRBJ2-7; possibly TRBD1 or TRBD2 for D (5 bases each). Between the trimmed V and J ends, which lost 9 bases and 0 bases, there was a span of 9 bases. This CDR3 is built from 12 residues. The V gene's germline CDR1 is MNHEY and CDR2 SMNVEV (reference sequence). DNA of the CDR3: TGTGCCAGTTGGGGGAGCTCCTACGAGCAGTACTTC. Encoded protein: CASWGSSYEQYF.

This chain links TRBV15 with TRBJ2-1; D perhaps matches TRBD1 (9 bases). Trimming removed 5 bases at V and 8 bases at J, with 25 bases between. CDR3 length: 17 amino acids. Germline CDR1 LNHNV, CDR2 YYDKDF (reference sequence). CDR3 residues: CATSPGQGGGRRDEQFF. CDR3 bases: TGTGCCACCAGCCCGGGACAGGGAGGCGGGAGGCGCGATGAGCAGTTCTTC.

V is TRBV11-2 and J is TRBJ2-4, with 7 bases fitting TRBD1. V shed 5 bases, J shed 6 bases, and the junction held 4 bases outside the gene matches. The CDR3 has 13 amino acids. Germline CDR1 is SGHAT and CDR2 is FQNNGV. The CDR3 reads CASSPGTVNIQYF. DNA for the CDR3: TGTGCCAGCAGCCCCGGGACAGTAAACATTCAGTACTTC. Based on the CDR3 plus reference TRBV11-2 and TRBJ2-4, the full variable domain is EAGVAQSPRYKIIEKRQSVAFWCNPISGHATLYWYQQILGQGPKLLIQFQNNGVVDDSQLPKDRFSAERLKGVDSTLKIQPAKLEDSAVYLCASSPGTVNIQYFGAGTRLSVL.

The chain has TRBV27 and TRBJ2-6; D unclear. Germline-derived CDR1 and CDR2 are MNHEY and SMNVEV (reference sequence). There are 15 residues in the CDR3. V was trimmed by 5 bases and J by 2 bases, leaving 10 bases between them. CDR3 nucleotide sequence: TGTGCCAGCAGTCCTCGGGTGACTGGGGCCAACGTCCTGACTTTC. It specifies CASSPRVTGANVLTF.

As regards this clone: This CDR3 is also generated by other DNA sequences in the sample. The rearrangement uses TRBV29-1 and TRBJ1-1; tentative D call: TRBD1 (5 bases). This CDR3 comprises 13 residues. Between the trimmed V and J ends, which lost 4 bases and 0 bases, there was a span of 9 bases. Germline V gene data show CDR1 as SQVTM and CDR2 as ANQGSEA. The CDR3, as DNA: TGCAGCGTTGTTCGACAGATGAACACTGAAGCTTTCTTT. Translating it yields CSVVRQMNTEAFF.

The V and J genes are TRBV29-1 and TRBJ1-1, with D possibly being TRBD1 (6 bases). Germline V gives CDR1 SQVTM, CDR2 ANQGSEA. Trimming took off 6 bases at V and 3 bases at J, with 17 bases between the two ends. The CDR3 totals 14 residues. The CDR3 coding sequence is TGCAGCGTGGCACCCGGGGGCTGGTACACTGAAGCTTTCTTT. Its translation is CSVAPGGWYTEAFF.

This clone has a handful of counts. The chain employs TRBV14 and TRBJ2-1; D is perhaps TRBD2 (5 bases). Trimming took off 1 base at V and 9 bases at J, with 7 bases between the two ends. The CDR3 is 12 residues long. CDR1 is SGHDN and CDR2 is FVKESK in the germline V gene. CDR3 loop: CASSQVRVEQFF. The CDR3 nucleotides are TGTGCCAGCAGCCAAGTGAGGGTTGAGCAGTTCTTC.

CDR3 residues: CASSVGGSGETQYF. The CDR3, as DNA: TGTGCCAGCAGCGTCGGCGGTTCAGGGGAGACCCAGTACTTC. This chain connects TRBV9 to TRBJ2-5; perhaps TRBD1 as D (5 bases). The germline V gene has CDR1 SGDLS and CDR2 YYNGEE. Deletions cut 2 bases from V and 5 bases from J, with 13 bases between. CDR3 size: 14 residues.

A few counts support this clone. The V and J genes are TRBV9 and TRBJ2-7; perhaps D is TRBD1 or TRBD2 (6 bases each). Germline CDR1 is SGDLS and CDR2 is YYNGEE. V lost 3 bases and J 0 bases, leaving 13 bases between the germline ends. The CDR3 is 15 residues long. The CDR3 protein is CASSETGLNSYEQYF. The DNA for the CDR3 is TGTGCCAGCAGCGAGACAGGACTAAACTCCTACGAGCAGTACTTC.

On this clone: This specimen includes other DNA sequences encoding the same CDR3. This sequence joins TRBV29-1 and TRBJ2-3, with 7 bases that match TRBD2. CDR1 and CDR2 from the germline V gene are SQVTM and ANQGSEA. The length of the CDR3 is 12 residues. V was clipped by 6 bases and J by 4 bases; unmatched bases: 4. CDR3 DNA sequence: TGCAGCGTGGGGGGGATGGCAGATACGCAGTATTTT. Residues: CSVGGMADTQYF.